These T cell receptor beta chains were read from a single sample in a study of T cell responses to AZD1222 COVID-19 vaccine. Profiling relied on immunoSEQ multiplex PCR, and the TCRdb table lists in-frame clones only, not all of them. Among approximately 80,000 clones listed, approximately 90% were seen once. The material was peripheral blood, obtained 28 days after the second AZD1222 dose. The receptors shown here come from an adult who received the AZD1222 COVID-19 vaccine. CDR3s include the opening cysteine and the closing phenylalanine or tryptophan. The D gene is left open where the match is weak. Size values are once, few and many counts, or a class for expanded clones, and some rows have none.

d_call j_call clone_size v_call cdr3_aa cdr3_nt
. TRBJ1-2 . TRBV28 CASNSARESNYGYTF TGTGCCAGCAACTCCGCCAGGGAATCGAACTATGGCTACACCTTC
. TRBJ1-3 . TRBV28 CASTFGGAEGNTIYF TGTGCCAGCACCTTCGGAGGGGCGGAAGGAAACACCATATATTTT
. TRBJ2-1 . TRBV20-1 CSAFINEQFF TGCAGTGCCTTTATAAATGAGCAGTTCTTC
. TRBJ1-1 . TRBV23-1 CASSRGCSAGGEDTEAFF TGCGCCAGCAGTAGGGGTTGCTCGGCCGGGGGCGAGGACACTGAAGCTTTCTTT
TRBD2 TRBJ2-7 . TRBV11-2 CASSRLAGIGEQYF TGTGCCAGCAGCCGACTAGCGGGAATAGGGGAGCAGTACTTC
TRBD1 TRBJ2-3 . TRBV18 CASSPRTGGGLDTQYF TGTGCCAGCTCACCTCGGACAGGGGGAGGTTTGGATACGCAGTATTTT
TRBD1 TRBJ1-2 . TRBV27 CASSSWRDSGDGYTF TGTGCCAGCAGTTCCTGGCGGGACAGTGGGGATGGCTACACCTTC
. TRBJ2-7 . TRBV6-1 CASSEYSYEQYF TGTGCCAGCAGTGAATATTCCTACGAGCAGTACTTC
. TRBJ1-3 . TRBV6-5 CASKLSSGNTIYF TGTGCCAGCAAGCTCTCCTCTGGAAACACCATATATTTT
TRBD1 TRBJ2-7 . TRBV20-1 CSASPRQGTGEQYF TGCAGTGCTAGTCCGAGACAGGGGACGGGCGAGCAGTACTTC
. TRBJ1-2 . TRBV18 CASSPGAGSYGYTF TGTGCCAGCTCACCGGGCGCGGGGTCCTATGGCTACACCTTC
TRBD2 TRBJ2-7 . TRBV30 CAGEVAGGSYEQYF TGTGCCGGTGAGGTAGCGGGAGGATCCTACGAGCAGTACTTC
TRBD2 TRBJ2-1 . TRBV4-2 CASSARTSGRYNEQFF TGTGCCAGCAGCGCCCGGACTAGCGGGAGATACAATGAGCAGTTCTTC
. TRBJ2-4 . TRBV11-2 CASTKLAKNIQYF TGTGCCAGCACCAAATTAGCCAAAAACATTCAGTACTTC
. TRBJ2-1 . TRBV5-4 CASSLGKGGNNEQFF TGTGCCAGCAGCTTGGGTAAAGGGGGTAACAATGAGCAGTTCTTC
. TRBJ2-7 . TRBV27 CASGSSKSYEQYF TGTGCCAGCGGATCTAGTAAATCGTACGAGCAGTACTTC
. TRBJ1-1 . TRBV29-1 CSVLEEGLF TGCAGCGTCCTGGAGGAGGGTTTATTT
. TRBJ2-3 . TRBV6-5 CASSYRGYPSTDTQYF TGTGCCAGCAGTTACCGCGGCTACCCAAGCACAGATACGCAGTATTTT
. TRBJ2-1 . TRBV11-2 CASSLQTNNEQFF TGTGCCAGCAGCTTACAGACTAACAATGAGCAGTTCTTC
. TRBJ1-5 once TRBV9 CASSAHRGPNQPQHF TGTGCCAGCAGCGCCCATAGGGGTCCCAATCAGCCCCAGCATTTT
TRBD2 TRBJ2-7 . TRBV6-2/TRBV6-3 CASSYLADEQYF TGTGCCAGCAGTTACCTAGCGGACGAGCAGTACTTC
TRBD1 TRBJ2-6 . TRBV29-1 CSVGTGWSGANVLTF TGCAGCGTTGGGACAGGGTGGTCTGGGGCCAACGTCCTGACTTTC
. TRBJ2-2 . TRBV6-5 CASSYFSGNTGELFF TGTGCCAGCAGCTATTTTAGCGGGAACACCGGGGAGCTGTTTTTT
. TRBJ1-5 . TRBV5-8 CASSFHNQPQHF TGTGCCAGCAGCTTCCACAATCAGCCCCAGCATTTT
. TRBJ1-3 . TRBV7-6 CASSLGEGSGNTIYF TGTGCCAGCAGCCTAGGGGAGGGATCTGGAAACACCATATATTTT
. TRBJ2-3 . TRBV4-3 CASSHPGVADTQYF TGCGCCAGCAGCCACCCAGGGGTGGCAGATACGCAGTATTTT
TRBD1 TRBJ2-7 . TRBV3-1/TRBV3-2 CASSPRTGRYEQYF TGTGCCAGCAGCCCGAGGACAGGTCGCTACGAGCAGTACTTC
. TRBJ2-1 . TRBV11-3 CASSFGTGINEQFF TGTGCCAGCAGCTTCGGCACAGGGATAAATGAGCAGTTCTTC
. TRBJ2-2 once TRBV19 CASSRGRSNTGELFF TGTGCCAGTAGTAGAGGCAGATCGAACACCGGGGAGCTGTTTTTT
. TRBJ2-7 . TRBV19 CASSILGETYEQYF TGTGCCAGTAGTATACTGGGCGAGACCTACGAGCAGTACTTC
. TRBJ1-1 . TRBV5-1 CASSLAEGGTEAFF TGCGCCAGCAGCTTGGCCGAAGGGGGCACTGAAGCTTTCTTT